These T cell receptor beta chains were read from a single sample in a study of CD8 T cells in Susac syndrome. TCRdb used MiXCR to reprocess the immunoSEQ multiplex PCR reads, holding one entry per CDR3 protein. The sample includes 150,000 to 200,000 distinct CDR3 sequences, roughly 92% seen only once; the top ten take around 0.1%. Sequencing was done on a sample of CD4+ T cells from PBMCs. Receptors originate from a human donor in good health. Each CDR3 is given with its conserved first and last residue. The D gene is left open where the match is weak. Not all rows give a size; the values are once, few, many and, for expanded clones, a class.

D	length	V	size	J	DNA	CDR3
TRBD2	17	TRBV7-8	-	TRBJ2-2	TGTGCCAGCAGCTTGCCTAGCGGGGGAACTAACACCGGGGAGCTGTTTTTT	CASSLPSGGTNTGELFF
-	15	TRBV6-2/TRBV6-3	-	TRBJ2-2	TGTGCCAGCAGTTACGATCGGGGGCACACCGGGGAGCTGTTTTTT	CASSYDRGHTGELFF
-	11	TRBV12-3/TRBV12-4	-	TRBJ1-2	TGTGCCAGCAGCCGGGCGGATGGCTACACCTTC	CASSRADGYTF
-	16	TRBV14	-	TRBJ1-4	TGTGCCAGCAGCCCCCTAAGGACGGCAACTAATGAAAAACTGTTTTTT	CASSPLRTATNEKLFF
-	12	TRBV20-1	-	TRBJ1-5	TGCAGTGCTATTCGTAGCAATCAGCCCCAGCATTTT	CSAIRSNQPQHF
-	12	TRBV29-1	-	TRBJ1-5	TGCAGCGGTGGGGCCGTGGGCCAGCCCCAGCATTTT	CSGGAVGQPQHF
-	15	TRBV4-1	once	TRBJ2-7	TGCGCCAGCAGCCGAGTCCGGGACCCAACCTACGAGCAGTACTTC	CASSRVRDPTYEQYF
-	14	TRBV20-1	-	TRBJ1-5	TGCAGTGCTAGAGATCCCGGGACGGGCCGTTCCCAGCATTTT	CSARDPGTGRSQHF
-	14	TRBV14	-	TRBJ1-3	TGTGCCAGCAGCCCCCCCGGGAGGGGAAACACCATATATTTT	CASSPPGRGNTIYF
-	14	TRBV7-4	-	TRBJ1-5	TGTGCCAGCAGCAGTTTGCGGTACAATCAGCCCCAGCATTTT	CASSSLRYNQPQHF
-	14	TRBV20-1	-	TRBJ1-5	TGCAGTGCCCGGACCGCAAATAGCAATCAGCCCCAGCATTTT	CSARTANSNQPQHF
-	17	TRBV10-3	-	TRBJ2-4	TGTGCCATCAGTGAATTAATTGCAGGGGGAGGCAAAAACATTCAGTACTTC	CAISELIAGGGKNIQYF
-	17	TRBV7-2	-	TRBJ1-6	TGTGCCAGCAGCTTATTGGGGGGGAGCTCCTATAATTCACCCCTCCACTTT	CASSLLGGSSYNSPLHF
-	14	TRBV2	-	TRBJ1-5	TGTGCCAGCAGTGAAGCGTTTTTGAGTCAGCCCCAGCATTTT	CASSEAFLSQPQHF
-	13	TRBV2	-	TRBJ1-5	TGTGCCAGCAAACCTTATAGCAATCAGCCCCAGCATTTT	CASKPYSNQPQHF
-	14	TRBV28	-	TRBJ1-3	TGTGCCAGCCACCCCGGGGCGACTGGAAACACCATATATTTT	CASHPGATGNTIYF
TRBD2	15	TRBV6-6	-	TRBJ2-5	TGTGCCAGCAAGACTAGCGGGGGGGCTGCAGAGACCCAGTACTTC	CASKTSGGAAETQYF
-	12	TRBV29-1	-	TRBJ2-7	TGCAGCCAGCAGGGACCTACAGGAGAGCAGTACTTC	CSQQGPTGEQYF
-	14	TRBV12-3/TRBV12-4	-	TRBJ1-5	TGTGCCAGCAGTTTTGGGCAGTCCTTTCGGCCCCAGCATTTT	CASSFGQSFRPQHF
-	15	TRBV20-1	once	TRBJ2-7	TGCAGTGCTAGGGCGCCTAGTGGGACGCCCTACGAGCAGTACTTC	CSARAPSGTPYEQYF
TRBD1	16	TRBV4-2	-	TRBJ2-5	TGTGCCAGCAGCCTGGGGACAGGGGAACACCAAGAGACCCAGTACTTC	CASSLGTGEHQETQYF
TRBD2	15	TRBV5-1	-	TRBJ2-5	TGCGCCAGCAGTCTTAGCGGGGGCCGGGGAGAGACCCAGTACTTC	CASSLSGGRGETQYF
-	14	TRBV6-2/TRBV6-3	-	TRBJ1-3	TGTGCCAGCAGAAACGGGGCTTATGGAAACACCATATATTTT	CASRNGAYGNTIYF
-	14	TRBV19	-	TRBJ2-5	TGTGCCAGTAGTCCTGGGACGGTCCAAGAGACCCAGTACTTC	CASSPGTVQETQYF
-	14	TRBV9	-	TRBJ1-2	TGTGCCAGCAGCGCGGGTGGTATGGGTATCGGCTACACCTTC	CASSAGGMGIGYTF
-	12	TRBV5-1	-	TRBJ2-1	TGCGCCAGCAGCTTGGGCCTTAATGAGCAGTTCTTC	CASSLGLNEQFF
TRBD1	14	TRBV6-5	-	TRBJ2-3	TGTGCCAGCAGCCTGACAGGGGGGATGGATACGCAGTATTTT	CASSLTGGMDTQYF
TRBD1	13	TRBV29-1	-	TRBJ2-1	TGCAGCGTTGTGGGACAGTCCTACAATGAGCAGTTCTTC	CSVVGQSYNEQFF
TRBD1	14	TRBV28	-	TRBJ2-4	TGTGCCAGCGGCTCCCTGACAGGGGGTAGTGCTCAGTACTTC	CASGSLTGGSAQYF
TRBD1	12	TRBV19	few	TRBJ1-1	TGTGCCAGTAGCTCACAGGGGACTGAAGCTTTCTTT	CASSSQGTEAFF
-	16	TRBV20-1	-	TRBJ2-4	TGCAGTGCTAGAGGGCCATCGGGACTCGTCAAAAACATTCAGTACTTC	CSARGPSGLVKNIQYF
TRBD2	17	TRBV7-2	-	TRBJ2-6	TGTGCCAGCAGCCCTTGGCGGGGGGGCTCTGGGGCCAACGTCCTGACTTTC	CASSPWRGGSGANVLTF
-	13	TRBV27	-	TRBJ1-1	TGTGCCAGCAGTTTATCGTCGGGGGGACAAGCTTTCTTT	CASSLSSGGQAFF
-	15	TRBV20-1	-	TRBJ1-2	TGCAGTGCTAAAGCAAGTACCCGGGGCAAGAGGGGCTACACCTTC	CSAKASTRGKRGYTF
TRBD1	14	TRBV6-5	-	TRBJ1-6	TGTGCCAGCAGTTATTTGGGACAGAGTTCACCCCTCCACTTT	CASSYLGQSSPLHF
-	14	TRBV7-9	-	TRBJ1-6	TGTGCCAGCAGCCCATCGGGCAGCGAGTCACCCCTCCACTTT	CASSPSGSESPLHF
TRBD1	15	TRBV29-1	once	TRBJ1-2	TGCAGCGTTGGAGGAAGGGGGCGAGGTAACTATGGCGACACCTTC	CSVGGRGRGNYGDTF
TRBD2	14	TRBV5-1	-	TRBJ2-3	TGCGCCAGCATCGGCGGGGGTTCCACAGATACGCAGTATTTT	CASIGGGSTDTQYF
-	15	TRBV3-1	-	TRBJ1-2	TGTGCCAGCAGCCAAGATTCAGGGGCCGGCTATGGCTACACCTTC	CASSQDSGAGYGYTF
-	12	TRBV29-1	-	TRBJ2-5	TGCAGCGTTGTAGTGAGGGCCGAGACCCAGTACTTC	CSVVVRAETQYF
TRBD1	15	TRBV3-1	-	TRBJ2-1	TGTGCCAGCAGCCATCGACAGGGTTTTGGTAATGAGCAGTTCTTC	CASSHRQGFGNEQFF
TRBD2	19	TRBV5-6	-	TRBJ2-1	TGTGCCAGCAGCGGGCCGGGACTAGCGGGGGGGCTCATAGGGAATGAGCAGTTCTTC	CASSGPGLAGGLIGNEQFF
-	13	TRBV5-6	few	TRBJ1-1	TGTGCCAGCAGCTTGTCCATGAACACTGAAGCTTTCTTT	CASSLSMNTEAFF
-	12	TRBV29-1	-	TRBJ2-7	TGCAGCGCGGAGGAGGGCGGCTACGAGCAGTACTTC	CSAEEGGYEQYF
TRBD1	15	TRBV27	-	TRBJ1-2	TGTGCCAGCAGTACCATCAGGGGGCTCGGCTATGGCTACACCTTC	CASSTIRGLGYGYTF
TRBD2	18	TRBV28	-	TRBJ2-3	TGTGCCAGCAGTTTATGGACAGGACTAGCGGGAAGCACAGATACGCAGTATTTT	CASSLWTGLAGSTDTQYF
TRBD2	14	TRBV20-1	-	TRBJ2-3	TGCAGTGCTGTACTAGCGGTGGGCACAGATACGCAGTATTTT	CSAVLAVGTDTQYF